This T cell receptor beta chain was recovered during a study of neurological immune-mediated disorders. Findings of the study overall: The greatest degree of TCR clonal expansion was observed in HTLV-1-associated myelopathy, with the lowest in multiple sclerosis, below that of healthy controls.

TCRdb reanalysed the 5' RACE reads using MiXCR and keeps one entry per CDR3 protein. The top ten hold less than 4.5% of the sample, which has approximately 40,000 distinct CDR3 sequences, about 15% seen once. This clonotype was counted at least ten times. Its antigen is currently unknown. The sorted libraries were made from fewer than 1.3 million CD4+ or CD8+ T cells. The CDR3 loop spans 14 amino acids. Trimming took 3 bases from V and 6 from J, leaving 14 bases between them. The germline V gene encodes CDR1 SGHVS and CDR2 FQNEAQ. The chain couples TRBV7-8 to TRBJ1-2; D possibly corresponds to TRBD1 (5 bases). The sequence was collected from a woman in her sixties with HTLV-1-associated myelopathy (HAM/TSP). The sequencing input was CD4+ T cells from blood. Here the CDR3 reads CASSFFFGANGYTF. CDR3 bases: TGTGCCAGCAGCTTCTTTTTCGGGGCTAATGGCTACACCTTC. The full variable domain, completed using reference TRBV7-8 and TRBJ1-2, is GAGVSQSPRYKVAKRGQDVALRCDPISGHVSLFWYQQALGQGPEFLTYFQNEAQLDKSGLPSDRFFAERPEGSVSTLKIQRTQQEDSAVYLCASSFFFGANGYTFGSGTRLTVV.